This T cell receptor (beta chain) appears in the sequencing data of a study of T cell repertoires in cytomegalovirus infection. Overall study: Public TCR beta signatures marked donors with CMV infection and the matching HLA. Overall study findings and caveats: HLA-C-restricted, CMV-specific TCR beta clonotypes were dominant ex vivo. Of the TCR beta families, the public ones yielded a cumulative frequency that identified carriers of CMV plus the relevant HLA.

Germline V gives CDR1 MDHEN, CDR2 SYDVKM. The CDR3 extends over 16 amino acids. Trimming cost V 7 bases and J 4 bases, with 20 bases left between them. Turning to this clonotype: The antigen remains undetermined.

A single record per CDR3 protein comes from TCRdb applying MiXCR to the reads. The repertoire includes 150,000 to 160,000 distinct CDR3 sequences, 23% of them detected once, and approximately 9.9% sits in the top ten. The chain combines TRBV28 with TRBJ1-5, with a weak D call TRBD1 (6 bases). The source is a human donor in good health (CMV status not recorded). Some clones in this sample may be carry-over from other donors' samples. Sequenced input: PBMCs. Here the CDR3 reads CASTDHNRAGNQPQHF. Here the CDR3 DNA reads TGTGCCAGCACAGACCACAACAGGGCTGGGAATCAGCCCCAGCATTTT.